The 14 T cell receptor beta chains reported below all come from one sample, sequenced in a study of T cells in Graves' hyperthyroidism and ophthalmopathy (dated by TCRdb to about 2019). Receptor libraries were prepared by multiplex PCR. The listed sequencing device is Illumina HiSeq 2000. TCR beta CDR3 regions were amplified from RNA transcripts. A first-round RT-PCR of the TCR CDR3 used the HTBI primer set with the Qiagen OneStep RT-PCR kit. The public reads were reanalyzed by TCRdb: fastp trimming at Q25, MiXCR alignment, in-frame beta chains only. CDR3 protein sequences are deduplicated, and each keeps its most common genes and DNA. This sample lists around 300,000 distinct CDR3 sequences; roughly 13% were detected once. The ten biggest clones cover 6.5% to 10% of the sample. Sequencing was carried out using blood. These receptors were taken from a woman aged 30 to 39 with Graves' hyperthyroidism that later progressed to Graves' ophthalmopathy.

The sample holds many counts of this clonotype. V gene TRBV5-8 combines with J gene TRBJ2-3; TRBD2 matches at 7 bases. The CDR3 runs to 12 residues. V was clipped by 4 bases and J by 4 bases; unmatched bases: 0. Germline CDR1 reads SGHTS; CDR2 reads YDEGEE. CDR3 in amino acids: CASSGGADTQYF. The DNA for the CDR3 is TGTGCCAGCAGCGGGGGGGCAGATACGCAGTATTTT. The whole variable domain, filled in from reference TRBV5-8 and TRBJ2-3, reads EAGVTQSPTHLIKTRGQQATLRCSPISGHTSVYWYQQALGLGLQFLLWYDEGEERNRGNFPPRFSGRQFPNYSSELNVNALELEDSALYLCASSGGADTQYFGPGTRLTVL.

This clonotype has a handful of counts. The V call is TRBV7-8, the J call TRBJ2-7; the D gene is possibly TRBD2 (5 bases). Trimming cost V 5 bases and J 6 bases, with 17 bases left between them. The CDR3 sequence is 14 residues long. Germline CDR1 SGHVS, CDR2 FQNEAQ. CDR3 coding DNA: TGTGCCAGCAGCCCGCCGTGGCTAGCTTCCGAGCAGTACTTC. Its translation: CASSPPWLASEQYF.

This clonotype was counted at least ten times. V and J are TRBV12-3 or TRBV12-4 and TRBJ1-1; a possible D gene is TRBD1 (5 bases). V gave up 2 bases and J gave up 6 bases, with 16 bases separating them. The CDR3 covers 15 residues. The CDR3 DNA reads as TGTGCCAGCAGTTTACCGGGACCGAGACCCCCTGAAGCTTTCTTT. Protein sequence: CASSLPGPRPPEAFF.

Many counts were recorded for this clonotype. The CDR3 sequence is CASSSSRGRDSTDTQYF. The DNA of the CDR3 is TGTGCCAGCAGTTCATCCCGCGGGAGGGATAGCACAGATACGCAGTATTTT. The chain recombines TRBV28 with TRBJ2-3; 9 bases line up with TRBD2. This CDR3 spans 17 amino acids. V was pared by 4 bases and J by 0 bases, with 8 bases of the junction left unmatched. Germline V gene lookup returns CDR1 MDHEN and CDR2 SYDVKM.

The chain has TRBV19 and TRBJ2-1, with D perhaps matching TRBD2 (6 bases). The length of the CDR3 is 14 residues. V was pared by 6 bases and J by 2 bases, with 11 bases between. Germline CDR1 LNHDA, CDR2 SQIVND (reference sequence). The CDR3 here is CASSGSHPYNEQFF. The CDR3 DNA follows: TGTGCCAGTAGCGGGAGTCACCCCTACAATGAGCAGTTCTTC. The entire variable domain, with the rest obtained from reference TRBV19 and TRBJ2-1, is as follows: DGGITQSPKYLFRKEGQNVTLSCEQNLNHDAMYWYRQDPGQGLRLIYYSQIVNDFQKGDIAEGYSVSREKKESFPLTVTSAQKNPTAFYLCASSGSHPYNEQFFGPGTRLTVL.

This clonotype was seen many times. This chain joins TRBV2 and TRBJ1-4; 8 bases agree with TRBD1. The CDR3 length is 14 residues. The junction had 8 bases not matched to a gene; V was cut back by 6 bases and J by 8 bases. Germline CDR1 SNHLY, CDR2 FYNNEI. Here the CDR3 reads CASRLTGVREKLFF. Written as DNA, the CDR3 is TGTGCCAGCAGACTGACAGGGGTTCGGGAAAAACTGTTTTTT. The variable domain in full, completed from reference TRBV2 and TRBJ1-4, reads EPEVTQTPSHQVTQMGQEVILRCVPISNHLYFYWYRQILGQKVEFLVSFYNNEISEKSEIFDDQFSVERPDGSNFTLKIRSTKLEDSAMYFCASRLTGVREKLFFGSGTQLSVL.

A few counts support this clonotype. The chain is built from TRBV19 and TRBJ2-5; D possibly corresponds to TRBD1 (5 bases). The CDR3 has 14 amino acids. Trimming cost V 7 bases and J 1 base, with 13 bases left between them. Germline V gene data show CDR1 as LNHDA and CDR2 as SQIVND (reference sequence). The CDR3 here is CASIWQGTQETQYF. CDR3 in DNA: TGTGCCAGTATTTGGCAGGGCACCCAAGAGACCCAGTACTTC. Full variable domain (remainder filled in from reference TRBV19 and TRBJ2-5): DGGITQSPKYLFRKEGQNVTLSCEQNLNHDAMYWYRQDPGQGLRLIYYSQIVNDFQKGDIAEGYSVSREKKESFPLTVTSAQKNPTAFYLCASIWQGTQETQYFGPGTRLLVL.

The J gene is TRBJ2-3, the V gene TRBV20-1, with 11 bases lining up with TRBD1. From germline, CDR1 is DFQATT and CDR2 SNEGSKA (reference sequence). V gave up 1 base and J gave up 4 bases; unmatched junction bases: 10. The CDR3 length is 17 residues. The CDR3 spells CSARVIPGQGEADTQYF. The CDR3 DNA sequence: TGCAGTGCTAGAGTTATACCGGGACAGGGGGAGGCAGATACGCAGTATTTT.

This clonotype was seen repeatedly, ten times or more. The chain uses TRBV2 and TRBJ2-3; D is unresolved. CDR3 length: 12 residues. Germline lookup yields CDR1 SNHLY and CDR2 FYNNEI. V was cut by 8 bases and J by 0 bases, with 6 bases left in between. The CDR3 here is CASGPSTDTQYF. CDR3 bases: TGTGCCAGCGGACCTAGCACAGATACGCAGTATTTT.

This clonotype was counted ten times or more. J is TRBJ2-1 and V is TRBV20-1; 8 bases are a match to TRBD2. J lost 5 bases, V lost 0 bases, and 3 bases had no gene match. From germline, CDR1 is DFQATT and CDR2 SNEGSKA (reference sequence). The CDR3 contains 14 residues. This chain's CDR3 is CSARESSGDNEQFF. CDR3 DNA sequence: TGCAGTGCTAGAGAAAGTAGCGGGGACAATGAGCAGTTCTTC.

This clonotype was counted at least ten times. The J gene is TRBJ2-3, the V gene TRBV7-2; D is tentatively TRBD1 or TRBD2 (5 bases each). Germline V gene sequence: CDR1 SGHTA, CDR2 FQGNSA. With 3 bases removed from V and 1 base from J, the gap between germline ends came to 17 bases. The CDR3 extends over 17 amino acids. CDR3 nucleotides: TGTGCCAGCAGCTTCTGGCCCAGACTGGGGGGCACAGATACGCAGTATTTT. Its translation is CASSFWPRLGGTDTQYF.

This clonotype was seen many times. The V gene is TRBV27, the J gene TRBJ2-4; D may be TRBD1 or TRBD2 (7 bases each). V lost 6 bases and J lost 2, with 17 bases in between. CDR3 size: 16 residues. The germline V gene has CDR1 MNHEY and CDR2 SMNVEV (reference sequence). The CDR3 DNA is TGTGCCAGCAGGTCAGGGGGGAGGGGAACCAAAAACATTCAGTACTTC. Translated, it gives CASRSGGRGTKNIQYF.

The table lists this clonotype with many counts. The chain recombines TRBV7-3 with TRBJ2-7; possibly TRBD2 for D (6 bases). Per germline, CDR1 SGHTA and CDR2 FQGTGA. The CDR3 loop spans 16 amino acids. V lost 5 bases and J lost 1, with 18 bases in between. The chain's CDR3 is CASSPSSGPKSYEQYF. DNA for the CDR3: TGTGCCAGCAGCCCCTCCAGCGGGCCTAAATCCTACGAGCAGTACTTC.

This clonotype has a handful of counts. J is TRBJ2-2 and V is TRBV28, with D perhaps TRBD2 (6 bases). Per germline, CDR1 MDHEN and CDR2 SYDVKM. Trimming stripped 5 bases from V and 6 bases from J, with 25 bases between. This CDR3 comprises 18 residues. The CDR3 DNA sequence: TGTGCCAGCAGTGACCCCTCCCAGACGGGGGTCGTGGCCGGGGAGCTGTTTTTT. It specifies CASSDPSQTGVVAGELFF.